These 9 T cell receptor beta chains originate from one sample sequenced in a study of T-cell memory formation after mild COVID-19. Via MiXCR, TCRdb re-called the 5' RACE reads, giving one row per CDR3 protein. The table includes roughly 240,000 distinct CDR3 sequences, about 17% detected once. The sequenced sample was PBMCs or a T cell subset sorted from them (not recorded which). The receptor source for this set is a man aged 18 to 35 who had mild COVID-19 (a few samples of this study predate the infection). Cell type and time point are not known.

CDR3 sequence (DNA): TGTGCCAGCTCACCGGGGATCCAAGAGACCCAGTACTTC. Residues: CASSPGIQETQYF. This chain connects TRBV18 to TRBJ2-5, with unresolved D. Trimming cost V 3 bases and J 1 base, with 6 bases left between them. Germline assignment: CDR1 KGHSH and CDR2 LQKENI. This CDR3 spans 13 amino acids.

V is TRBV11-2 and J is TRBJ2-1; 9 nucleotides align to TRBD1. The junction had 14 bases not matched to a gene; V was cut back by 6 bases and J by 8 bases. CDR3 length equals 16 residues. Germline lookup yields CDR1 SGHAT and CDR2 FQNNGV. CDR3 DNA: TGTGCCAGCAGGAACTCCGGTGGGACAGGGACGGATGAGCAGTTCTTC. It codes for CASRNSGGTGTDEQFF.

This clonotype was seen more than once but under ten times. The chain combines TRBV5-1 with TRBJ1-1; TRBD1 matches 7 bases. This CDR3 region has 15 residues. Germline V CDR1 and CDR2: SGHRS, YFSETQ. V was clipped by 4 bases and J by 5 bases; unmatched bases: 11. CDR3 in amino acids: CASSVGDSGGTEAFF. CDR3 in DNA: TGCGCCAGCAGCGTAGGGGACAGCGGAGGTACTGAAGCTTTCTTT.

The table lists this clonotype with a few counts. The V gene is TRBV5-1, the J gene TRBJ2-1, with D perhaps given as TRBD1 or TRBD2 (6 bases each). The V gene's germline CDR1 is SGHRS and CDR2 YFSETQ. There are 15 residues in the CDR3. Trimming took 2 bases from V and 0 from J, leaving 9 bases between them. The CDR3 protein is CASSLGGLSYNEQFF. The CDR3 DNA follows: TGCGCCAGCAGCTTAGGGGGACTCTCCTACAATGAGCAGTTCTTC.

This clonotype has at least ten counts. This chain joins TRBV5-1 and TRBJ2-1; D is perhaps TRBD1 (6 bases). Germline V gene lookup returns CDR1 SGHRS and CDR2 YFSETQ. CDR3 length: 15 residues. V was shortened by 0 bases and J by 2 bases, with 9 bases between the two germline ends. This CDR3 is CASSLAPGAYNEQFF. The CDR3 DNA sequence: TGCGCCAGCAGCTTGGCACCAGGGGCCTACAATGAGCAGTTCTTC.

The chain combines TRBV10-2 with TRBJ2-7; 7 positions match TRBD2. The V gene's germline CDR1 is WSHSY and CDR2 SAAADI. V shed 5 bases, J shed 2 bases, and the junction held 6 bases outside the gene matches. The CDR3 is 14 amino acids. CDR3: CASSLSGGTYEQYF. For the CDR3, the DNA is TGCGCCAGCAGTTTGTCGGGGGGAACCTACGAGCAGTACTTC.

Many counts were recorded for this clonotype. The gene calls are TRBV28 and TRBJ2-7; D is undetermined. Looked up from germline, CDR1 is MDHEN and CDR2 is SYDVKM. The CDR3 sequence is 11 residues long. Trimming stripped 4 bases from V and 3 bases from J, with 4 bases between. The CDR3 region is CASSSLYEQYV. The CDR3, as DNA: TGTGCCAGCAGTTCTCTCTACGAGCAGTACGTC.

This clonotype showed up just a few times. The chain has TRBV7-3 and TRBJ2-5; TRBD2 matches at 11 bases. The CDR3 contains 16 residues. The V gene end was trimmed by 5 bases and the J gene end by 4 bases; junction bases not matched to a gene: 9. Germline assignment: CDR1 SGHTA and CDR2 FQGTGA. CDR3 sequence: CASSPKGLAVGETQYF. CDR3 nucleotides: TGTGCCAGCAGCCCCAAGGGACTAGCGGTGGGAGAGACCCAGTACTTC.

This clonotype was recorded a few times. V and J are TRBV11-2 and TRBJ1-2, with D perhaps matching TRBD1 (6 bases). V shed 5 bases and J shed 4 bases, with 17 bases lying between them. CDR3 length: 15 amino acids. Germline lookup yields CDR1 SGHAT and CDR2 FQNNGV. The CDR3 DNA follows: TGTGCCAGCAGCCCTCGTGGGACACCTTTCTATGGCTACACCTTC. This codes for CASSPRGTPFYGYTF. The full variable domain, in which reference TRBV11-2 and TRBJ1-2 provide the parts outside the CDR3, is EAGVAQSPRYKIIEKRQSVAFWCNPISGHATLYWYQQILGQGPKLLIQFQNNGVVDDSQLPKDRFSAERLKGVDSTLKIQPAKLEDSAVYLCASSPRGTPFYGYTFGSGTRLTVV.